The rows below give T cell receptor beta chains drawn from one sample of a study of cytomegalovirus exposure and HLA in healthy donors. TCRdb keeps only in-frame clones here, not all; method: immunoSEQ multiplex PCR. The sample consists of approximately 150,000 clones, 88% of them appearing once. The sequencing sample was made of PBMCs. The source is a woman between 40 and 50 years old in good health and CMV-seronegative. Both conserved end residues are part of each CDR3. A D gene is named only where the DNA matches it firmly. Clone size appears in some rows only: once, few, many, or a class for an expanded clone.

J gene | D gene | V gene | clone size | CDR3 protein | CDR3 DNA
TRBJ1-2 | NA | TRBV6-6 | NA | CASSSGTNNYGYTF | TGTGCCAGCAGTTCGGGAACTAATAACTATGGCTACACCTTC
TRBJ1-1 | TRBD1 | TRBV28 | NA | CASRARDSLAFF | TGTGCCAGCCGGGCGCGGGACAGTCTAGCTTTCTTT
TRBJ2-4 | TRBD1 | TRBV7-9 | once | CASSPPTGGAKNIQYF | TGTGCCAGCAGCCCCCCAACAGGGGGAGCCAAAAACATTCAGTACTTC
TRBJ2-3 | NA | TRBV7-9 | NA | CSSTPLASISTDTQYF | TGTTCCAGCACTCCCCTAGCGTCGATTAGTACAGATACGCAGTATTTT
TRBJ2-5 | TRBD2 | TRBV6-1 | NA | CASSDGLARETQYF | TGTGCCAGCAGCGACGGACTAGCCAGAGAGACCCAGTACTTC
TRBJ2-5 | TRBD2 | TRBV4-1 | NA | CASSQWGEVGSGIQETQYF | TGCGCCAGCAGCCAATGGGGGGAGGTGGGTAGCGGGATTCAAGAGACCCAGTACTTC
TRBJ2-2 | NA | TRBV18 | once | CASSQERALGTGELFF | TGTGCCAGCTCCCAAGAGCGGGCCCTGGGCACCGGGGAGCTGTTTTTT
TRBJ2-7 | NA | TRBV6-1 | NA | CASSFFSSYEQYF | TGTGCCAGCAGTTTTTTCAGCTCCTACGAGCAGTACTTC
TRBJ1-5 | NA | TRBV4-1 | NA | CASSPDIGQPQHF | TGCGCCAGCAGCCCCGACATCGGTCAGCCCCAGCATTTT
TRBJ2-6 | TRBD2 | TRBV29-1 | NA | CSVDAGAGANVLTF | TGCAGCGTTGATGCGGGGGCTGGGGCCAACGTCCTGACTTTC
TRBJ2-3 | TRBD2 | TRBV11-2 | once | CASSLEGGLAGGRGTDTQYF | TGTGCCAGCAGCTTAGAGGGAGGACTAGCGGGAGGGCGCGGCACAGATACGCAGTATTTT
TRBJ2-7 | NA | TRBV10-2 | NA | CASSSRDYEQYF | TGCGCCAGCAGCTCCCGGGACTACGAGCAGTACTTC
TRBJ2-5 | TRBD1 | TRBV7-9 | NA | CASSAPTGTAKETQYF | TGTGCCAGCAGCGCTCCAACCGGGACAGCAAAAGAGACCCAGTACTTC
TRBJ2-4 | NA | TRBV6-6 | NA | CASSYSGGANIQYF | TGTGCCAGCAGTTACTCGGGTGGGGCAAACATTCAGTACTTC
TRBJ2-3 | TRBD2 | TRBV5-1 | few | CASSPTSGRADTQYF | TGCGCCAGCAGCCCGACTAGCGGGAGGGCAGATACGCAGTATTTT
TRBJ2-2 | NA | TRBV29-1 | NA | CSVVAISGELFF | TGCAGCGTTGTAGCAATCTCCGGGGAGCTGTTTTTT
TRBJ1-1 | TRBD1 | TRBV11-3 | NA | CASSPPGTANTEAFF | TGTGCCAGCAGCCCCCCCGGGACAGCGAACACTGAAGCTTTCTTT
TRBJ2-5 | TRBD1 | TRBV5-1 | NA | CASSSLTGDQETQYF | TGCGCCAGCAGCAGCCTGACAGGGGACCAAGAGACCCAGTACTTC
TRBJ1-2 | NA | TRBV5-5 | NA | CASSFAENGYTF | TGTGCCAGCAGCTTCGCGGAGAATGGCTACACCTTC
TRBJ2-7 | NA | TRBV6-5 | NA | CASSHRDTVDEQYF | TGTGCCAGCAGCCACCGGGACACGGTCGACGAGCAGTACTTC
TRBJ1-5 | NA | TRBV5-8 | NA | CASRPNFGDQPQHF | TGTGCCAGCAGGCCGAATTTTGGAGATCAGCCCCAGCATTTT
TRBJ2-3 | TRBD2 | TRBV7-9 | NA | CSSSLGVLAGGYTDTQYF | TGTTCCAGCAGCTTAGGGGTACTAGCGGGAGGCTACACAGATACGCAGTATTTT
TRBJ2-1 | NA | TRBV21-1 | NA | CASFSQGAEEQFF | TGTGCCAGCTTTTCTCAGGGGGCCGAGGAGCAGTTCTTC
TRBJ1-3 | TRBD1 | TRBV28 | few | CASSIDRVGNTIYF | TGTGCCAGCAGTATCGACAGGGTTGGAAACACCATATATTTT
TRBJ2-2 | TRBD2 | TRBV4-2 | NA | CASSQGASGEGGELFF | TGTGCCAGCAGCCAAGGTGCTAGCGGAGAGGGGGGGGAGCTGTTTTTT
TRBJ2-4 | TRBD1 | TRBV5-1 | NA | CASSPVGQIAKNIQYF | TGCGCCAGCAGCCCGGTGGGACAGATAGCCAAAAACATTCAGTACTTC
TRBJ2-5 | NA | TRBV6-5 | NA | CASSTDEETQYF | TGTGCCAGCAGTACTGATGAAGAGACCCAGTACTTC
TRBJ2-7 | NA | TRBV7-7 | NA | CASSPTTGSYEQYF | TGTGCCAGTAGCCCCACGACAGGCTCCTACGAGCAGTACTTC
TRBJ2-4 | TRBD2 | TRBV7-9 | NA | CASSLPPRLAGAKNIQYF | TGTGCCAGCAGCTTGCCCCCCAGACTAGCGGGAGCCAAAAACATTCAGTACTTC
TRBJ1-2 | NA | TRBV6-1 | NA | CASSSRVYFYGYTF | TGTGCCAGCAGTTCCCGGGTCTACTTCTATGGCTACACCTTC
TRBJ2-1 | TRBD2 | TRBV9 | NA | CASSVGSSGSHEQFF | TGTGCCAGCAGCGTAGGGTCTAGCGGGAGCCATGAGCAGTTCTTC
TRBJ2-2 | TRBD2 | TRBV2 | NA | CASSARVSGRAGERTGELFF | TGTGCCAGCAGTGCCCGGGTTAGCGGGAGGGCCGGGGAGAGGACCGGGGAGCTGTTTTTT
TRBJ2-5 | NA | TRBV30 | NA | CAWSGIRDGSVWVEETQYF | TGTGCCTGGAGTGGTATCCGCGACGGGAGCGTATGGGTAGAAGAGACCCAGTACTTC
TRBJ2-1 | TRBD2 | TRBV30 | NA | CAWSVLFAGARGQFF | TGTGCCTGGAGTGTACTGTTTGCGGGAGCGCGGGGGCAGTTCTTC
TRBJ2-7 | TRBD1 | TRBV6-1 | NA | CASSEARTGAF | TGTGCCAGCAGTGAGGCCCGGACAGGGGCCTTC
TRBJ1-2 | NA | TRBV28 | NA | CASSEATGTTNYGYTF | TGTGCCAGCAGTGAAGCAACCGGGACAACGAACTATGGCTACACCTTC
TRBJ2-1 | NA | TRBV7-9 | NA | CASSLDAYDEQFF | TGTGCCAGCAGCTTAGATGCGTACGATGAGCAGTTCTTC
TRBJ1-1 | NA | TRBV5-8 | NA | CASSPESTEAFF | TGTGCCAGCAGCCCCGAGAGCACTGAAGCTTTCTTT
TRBJ2-1 | NA | TRBV7-9 | NA | CASSRPSLVGPSGGFF | TGTGCCAGCAGCCGCCCGTCCTTGGTCGGACCCAGCGGTGGGTTCTTC
TRBJ2-4 | TRBD1 | TRBV19 | NA | CASSAPGTGGITKNIQYF | TGTGCCAGTAGTGCTCCCGGGACAGGGGGAATAACCAAAAACATTCAGTACTTC
TRBJ2-1 | TRBD2 | TRBV5-4 | NA | CASSHSAGEGNNEQFF | TGTGCCAGCAGCCACTCCGCGGGGGAGGGAAACAATGAGCAGTTCTTC
TRBJ2-5 | TRBD1 | TRBV4-1 | NA | CASSQDLGTGLVTQYF | TGCGCCAGCAGCCAAGATTTAGGGACAGGGTTGGTGACCCAGTACTTC
TRBJ1-4 | NA | TRBV28 | NA | CASSPMRGGGEKLFF | TGTGCCAGCAGCCCCATGAGGGGCGGGGGTGAAAAACTGTTTTTT
TRBJ1-6 | TRBD1 | TRBV5-4 | NA | CASSGTGRESPLHF | TGTGCCAGCAGCGGGACAGGAAGGGAATCACCCCTCCACTTT
TRBJ2-7 | NA | TRBV15 | NA | CATSTGAGGMWDEQYF | TGTGCCACCAGCACTGGGGCCGGAGGGATGTGGGACGAGCAGTACTTC
TRBJ1-1 | NA | TRBV11-3 | NA | CAAAWGGDTEAFF | TGTGCCGCTGCCTGGGGAGGGGACACTGAAGCTTTCTTT
TRBJ1-2 | NA | TRBV21-1 | NA | CASSGGGAKPYKAKTF | TGTGCCAGCAGCGGCGGGGGGGCAAAGCCCTATAAGGCTAAAACCTTC
TRBJ2-7 | TRBD1 | TRBV6-1 | NA | CASTLGQGISDEQYF | TGTGCCAGCACCCTGGGACAGGGTATTAGCGACGAGCAGTACTTC
TRBJ1-5 | NA | TRBV11-2 | NA | CASSPGHGNQPQHF | TGTGCCAGCAGCCCCGGACATGGCAATCAGCCCCAGCATTTT
TRBJ2-1 | NA | TRBV5-6 | NA | CASSWSGEQFF | TGTGCCAGCAGCTGGAGCGGTGAGCAGTTCTTC
TRBJ2-5 | NA | TRBV7-6 | NA | CATGRRNSAETQYF | TGTGCCACGGGAAGACGGAACTCGGCAGAGACCCAGTACTTC
TRBJ2-7 | TRBD2 | TRBV4-1 | few | CASSQETSGSIEQYF | TGCGCCAGCAGCCAAGAGACTAGCGGGAGCATCGAGCAGTACTTC
TRBJ1-4 | TRBD1 | TRBV2 | NA | CASSEGGQKLFF | TGTGCCAGCAGTGAAGGGGGACAGAAACTGTTTTTT
TRBJ2-4 | NA | TRBV4-3 | NA | CASSRETDPGDIQYF | TGCGCCAGCAGCCGAGAGACAGACCCCGGAGACATTCAGTACTTC
TRBJ2-7 | TRBD2 | TRBV5-4 | NA | CASSGGTSGGYEQYF | TGTGCCAGCAGCGGAGGGACTAGCGGGGGCTACGAGCAGTACTTC
TRBJ2-6 | NA | TRBV10-3 | NA | CAISEGGRSSGANVLTF | TGTGCCATCAGTGAGGGGGGCCGAAGCTCTGGGGCCAACGTCCTGACTTTC